This entry lists 24 T cell receptor beta chains sequenced from one sample in a study of shared clonotypes between healthy human individuals. Assay: immunoSEQ multiplex PCR; the TCRdb copy retains only in-frame clones and omits some. This sample has about 1.1 million clones, with roughly 77% found just once. Sequenced sample: memory CD4+ T cells from PBMCs. The subset denotes: CD45RA-negative fraction. These receptors were obtained from a man aged 18 to 30 in good health. Some clones in this sample may be carry-over from other donors' samples.

This CDR3 reads CASISIHGAGGSYEQYF. The CDR3 region has the DNA TGTGCCAGCATTTCAATCCATGGGGCAGGGGGCAGCTACGAGCAGTACTTC. The V gene is TRBV28, the J gene TRBJ2-7, with 8 nucleotides matching TRBD1. The CDR3 totals 17 residues. V was pared by 7 bases and J by 3 bases, with 17 bases of the junction left unmatched. CDR1 MDHEN and CDR2 SYDVKM come from the germline V gene. Supplemented by reference TRBV28 and TRBJ2-7, the full variable domain reads DVKVTQSSRYLVKRTGEKVFLECVQDMDHENMFWYRQDPGLGLRLIYFSYDVKMKEKGDIPEGYSVSREKKERFSLILESASTNQTSMYLCASISIHGAGGSYEQYFGPGTRLTVT.

V is TRBV4-2 and J is TRBJ2-3, with TRBD2 matching 8 bases. The germline V gene encodes CDR1 LGHNA and CDR2 YNFKEQ. The CDR3 consists of 16 residues. V dropped 2 bases and J dropped 5; count of bases not matched to a gene: 9. DNA of the CDR3: TGTGCCAGCAGCCAATCCAGCGGGAGAGGGAGAGATACGCAGTATTTT. As protein: CASSQSSGRGRDTQYF.

This clone turned up a few times. Other DNA sequences within the sample encode an identical CDR3. J is TRBJ2-2 and V is TRBV7-3; the D is unclear. V was trimmed by 0 bases and J by 4 bases, leaving 6 bases between them. In germline, CDR1 is SGHTA, CDR2 FQGTGA. CDR3 length: 14 residues. As DNA, the CDR3 is TGTGCCAGCAGCTTAACGTCCGGCACCGGGGAGCTGTTTTTT. As protein: CASSLTSGTGELFF.

This clone was seen many times. At the DNA level, this CDR3 is encoded by other sequences in the same sample as well. The rearrangement joins TRBV15 to TRBJ1-5; no reliable D call. Trimming shortened V by 3 bases and J by 3 bases, and 6 bases separated the two germline ends. The CDR3 covers 13 residues. Germline CDR1 is LNHNV and CDR2 is YYDKDF (reference sequence). CDR3 nucleotide sequence: TGTGCCACCAGCAGTGATTACAATCAGCCCCAGCATTTT. Translated: CATSSDYNQPQHF. The complete variable domain, with remaining parts taken from reference TRBV15 and TRBJ1-5, reads DAMVIQNPRYQVTQFGKPVTLSCSQTLNHNVMYWYQQKSSQAPKLLFHYYDKDFNNEADTPDNFQSRRPNTSFCFLDIRSPGLGDTAMYLCATSSDYNQPQHFGDGTRLSIL.

This chain joins TRBV2 and TRBJ2-5; 9 bases are a match to TRBD1. The J segment lost 4 bases and the V segment lost 2 bases, leaving 11 bases of the junction unmatched. In germline, CDR1 is SNHLY, CDR2 FYNNEI. The CDR3 length is 17 residues. CDR3 bases: TGTGCCAGCAGTGAATTTAACAGGGGGCTCGGTAGAGAGACCCAGTACTTC. It codes for CASSEFNRGLGRETQYF.

The chain uses TRBV11-2 and TRBJ2-1; D not certain. Germline-derived CDR1 and CDR2 are SGHAT and FQNNGV. CDR3 size: 13 residues. Trimming removed 4 bases at V and 3 bases at J, with 7 bases between. The DNA for the CDR3 is TGTGCCAGCAGCTCCAACCACTACAATGAGCAGTTCTTC. It yields the protein CASSSNHYNEQFF. Drawing the rest from reference TRBV11-2 and TRBJ2-1, the complete variable domain is EAGVAQSPRYKIIEKRQSVAFWCNPISGHATLYWYQQILGQGPKLLIQFQNNGVVDDSQLPKDRFSAERLKGVDSTLKIQPAKLEDSAVYLCASSSNHYNEQFFGPGTRLTVL.

This chain joins TRBV7-2 and TRBJ2-5; the D gene could be TRBD1 or TRBD2 (5 bases each). Trimming took off 2 bases at V and 9 bases at J, with 16 bases between the two ends. Per germline, CDR1 SGHTA and CDR2 FQGNSA. The CDR3 extends over 14 amino acids. The CDR3 coding sequence is TGTGCCAGCAGCTTACATCGGGACGCCGGGGCCCAGTACTTC. Translation gives CASSLHRDAGAQYF.

This clone was observed many times. In the same sample, other DNA sequences code for this CDR3. The V call is TRBV6-1, the J call TRBJ2-7; tentative D call: TRBD1 (5 bases). Germline V gene lookup returns CDR1 MNHNS and CDR2 SASEGT. The ends were cut back, 3 bases at V and 6 bases at J, with 15 bases in the middle. This CDR3 comprises 14 residues. CDR3 sequence (DNA): TGTGCCAGCAGTGACAAGGGGTCCCCCTCCGAGCAGTACTTC. It codes for CASSDKGSPSEQYF.

The rearrangement uses TRBV5-1 and TRBJ2-1; TRBD2 matches at 8 bases. The trim removed 0 bases at V and 8 bases at J, leaving 7 bases unmatched. This CDR3 region has 15 residues. In germline, CDR1 is SGHRS, CDR2 YFSETQ. CDR3 nucleotides: TGCGCCAGCAGCTTGGAAGCGGGAGTTAATTATGAGCAGTTCTTC. This sequence encodes CASSLEAGVNYEQFF.

In its sample, this clone was seen once. The rearrangement uses TRBV12-5 and TRBJ2-1; 7 nucleotides align to TRBD2. CDR1 and CDR2 from the germline V gene are LGHNT and FRNRAP. V lost 6 bases to trimming and J lost 3 bases; unmatched junction nucleotides: 2. This CDR3 contains 13 residues. The CDR3 is CASGWDYYNEQFF. The CDR3 DNA sequence: TGTGCTAGTGGCTGGGACTACTACAATGAGCAGTTCTTC.

This clone was seen a handful of times. This rearrangement joins TRBV9 to TRBJ2-7; D is undetermined. V lost 0 bases and J lost 2, with 15 bases in between. Germline V gene lookup returns CDR1 SGDLS and CDR2 YYNGEE. This CDR3 spans 16 amino acids. The CDR3 spells CASSVGSGAGTYEQYF. In DNA, the CDR3 is TGTGCCAGCAGCGTAGGGTCGGGCGCTGGAACCTACGAGCAGTACTTC.

This clone was detected only once. This chain links TRBV5-1 with TRBJ2-5; possible D gene TRBD1, 6 bases. This CDR3 has 15 residues. Germline CDR1 is SGHRS and CDR2 is YFSETQ. The V end was cut by 0 bases, the J end by 2 bases, with 11 bases between. The CDR3 loop is CASSLGQVKQETQYF. Here the CDR3 DNA reads TGCGCCAGCAGCTTGGGACAGGTGAAGCAAGAGACCCAGTACTTC. Looking up the rest from reference TRBV5-1 and TRBJ2-5 gives the full variable domain: KAGVTQTPRYLIKTRGQQVTLSCSPISGHRSVSWYQQTPGQGLQFLFEYFSETQRNKGNFPGRFSGRQFSNSRSEMNVSTLELGDSALYLCASSLGQVKQETQYFGPGTRLLVL.

The J gene is TRBJ1-5, the V gene TRBV5-4; D possibly corresponds to TRBD1 (5 bases). V was trimmed by 7 bases and J by 6 bases, leaving 17 bases between them. Germline V gene lookup returns CDR1 SGHNT and CDR2 YYREEE (reference sequence). The CDR3 totals 14 residues. CDR3 protein: CASSLGGDGQPQHF. In DNA, the CDR3 is TGTGCCAGCTCGCTTGGAGGGGATGGTCAGCCCCAGCATTTT. The whole variable domain, filled in from reference TRBV5-4 and TRBJ1-5, reads ETGVTQSPTHLIKTRGQQVTLRCSSQSGHNTVSWYQQALGQGPQFIFQYYREEENGRGNFPPRFSGLQFPNYSSELNVNALELDDSALYLCASSLGGDGQPQHFGDGTRLSIL.

The V and J genes are TRBV6-1 and TRBJ1-5; TRBD1 is a possible D gene (6 bases). The CDR3 is 14 residues long. Germline values: CDR1 MNHNS, CDR2 SASEGT. V was clipped by 2 bases and J by 6 bases, with 11 bases between them. CDR3 nucleotides: TGTGCCAGCAGTGAATGGGGGGCGGGTCAGCCCCAGCATTTT. Its protein is CASSEWGAGQPQHF.

This clone was counted a single time. V is TRBV7-2 and J is TRBJ1-2; TRBD1 might be the D (5 bases). Deletions cut 1 base from V and 6 bases from J, with 15 bases between. Germline CDR1 and CDR2: SGHTA and FQGNSA. The CDR3 spans 15 residues. As DNA, the CDR3 is TGTGCCAGCAGCTTAGAGTCGGGGCGGCAGGATGGCTACACCTTC. This translates into CASSLESGRQDGYTF.

This clone was found many times. This chain connects TRBV7-3 to TRBJ2-6; TRBD1 aligns across 10 bases. The CDR3 runs to 16 residues. The V segment lost 2 bases and the J segment 2 bases; nucleotides outside the gene matches: 0. The V gene's germline CDR1 is SGHTA and CDR2 FQGTGA. DNA for the CDR3: TGTGCCAGCAGCTTAGGACAGGGGGCTGGGGCCAACGTCCTGACTTTC. Translating gives CASSLGQGAGANVLTF.

The genes are TRBV15 and TRBJ2-1; 10 positions match TRBD2. The J segment lost 9 bases and the V segment lost 1 base, leaving 6 bases of the junction unmatched. This CDR3 contains 15 residues. Per germline, CDR1 LNHNV and CDR2 YYDKDF (reference sequence). CDR3 nucleotide sequence: TGTGCCACCAGCAGAGTAAAGCGGGAGGGAGGTGAGCAGTTCTTC. This codes for CATSRVKREGGEQFF.

The chain uses TRBV5-1 and TRBJ2-7; D is possibly TRBD1 or TRBD2 (5 bases each). The V gene lost 4 bases and the J gene lost 1 base, with 18 bases spanning the gap. Germline CDR1 is SGHRS and CDR2 is YFSETQ. This CDR3 has 16 amino acids. CDR3 in amino acids: CASSPSPRGGSYEQYF. In DNA form, the CDR3 reads TGCGCCAGCAGCCCGTCCCCCCGGGGCGGTTCCTACGAGCAGTACTTC. Looking up the rest from reference TRBV5-1 and TRBJ2-7 gives the full variable domain: KAGVTQTPRYLIKTRGQQVTLSCSPISGHRSVSWYQQTPGQGLQFLFEYFSETQRNKGNFPGRFSGRQFSNSRSEMNVSTLELGDSALYLCASSPSPRGGSYEQYFGPGTRLTVT.

The V call is TRBV4-1, the J call TRBJ1-4, with TRBD1 matching over 12 bases. CDR1 and CDR2 from the germline V gene are MGHRA and YSYEKL. CDR3 length: 16 amino acids. J gave up 2 bases and V 3 bases, and 1 base lay outside the gene matches. Written as DNA, the CDR3 is TGCGCCAGCAGCCAGGGGACAGGGGGCACTAATGAAAAACTGTTTTTT. Its translation is CASSQGTGGTNEKLFF.

The rearrangement joins TRBV7-9 to TRBJ2-1; 12 bases fit TRBD1. V shed 3 bases, J shed 12 bases, and the junction held 9 bases outside the gene matches. Germline lookup yields CDR1 SEHNR and CDR2 FQNEAQ (reference sequence). The CDR3 is made up of 15 amino acids. CDR3 nucleotide sequence: TGTGCCAGCAGCTTCTCGGGACAGGGGGCGTTAGGGCAGTTCTTC. The encoded protein is CASSFSGQGALGQFF.

The V gene is TRBV2, the J gene TRBJ2-5; weak D call: TRBD1 (6 bases). CDR1 is SNHLY, CDR2 FYNNEI, per germline. This CDR3 region has 15 residues. Trimming removed 8 bases from V and 1 base from J, with 17 bases in between. The CDR3 DNA reads as TGTGCCAGCCGCGCTCAAGGGGGACCCCAAGAGACCCAGTACTTC. Translation gives CASRAQGGPQETQYF.

The rearrangement links TRBV10-3 to TRBJ1-1; D unresolved. V lost 3 bases and J lost 4, with 15 bases in between. Per germline, CDR1 ENHRY and CDR2 SYGVKD. The CDR3 runs 15 residues. CDR3 loop: CAISDPRTAGTEAFF. CDR3 coding DNA: TGTGCCATCAGTGACCCACGGACGGCGGGCACTGAAGCTTTCTTT.

This clone was seen once. The chain uses TRBV28 and TRBJ1-1; D uncertain. The germline V and J ends were trimmed by 5 bases and 6 bases, with 10 bases remaining between them. Germline CDR1 is MDHEN and CDR2 is SYDVKM. The CDR3 consists of 12 residues. The CDR3 region is CASSGQRAEAFF. The CDR3 DNA reads TGTGCCAGCAGTGGGCAGCGGGCTGAAGCTTTCTTT.

This rearrangement joins TRBV6-6 to TRBJ1-5, with a tentative D call TRBD1 (6 bases). The CDR3 totals 13 residues. Looked up from germline, CDR1 is MNHNY and CDR2 is SVGAGI (reference sequence). The V end lost 2 bases, the J end lost 12 bases, and 14 bases lay between the germline ends. In DNA, the CDR3 is TGTGCCAGCAGTTACAAAGCAGGGGAGGGCCAGCATTTT. Encoded protein: CASSYKAGEGQHF.